This passage covers 4 T cell receptor beta chains from one sample sequenced in a study of blood T cells in healthy people across ages. Using a J-beta primer mix together with a sample-barcoded 5' primer, a second PCR was run for about 7 to 12 cycles. TCRdb re-called the 5' RACE reads through MiXCR, storing one row per CDR3 protein. This table holds more than 900,000 distinct CDR3 sequences, almost 25% found once. The same specimen was also included in a second study, on T cells of mothers and their children.

The sample was blood. All receptors derive from a girl under 10 years old in good health.

This clonotype was seen only a few times. The chain links TRBV18 to TRBJ2-2; a weak D match, TRBD2 (6 bases). Germline V lookup: CDR1 KGHSH, CDR2 LQKENI. CDR3 length: 17 amino acids. V lost 0 bases and J 3 bases, leaving 14 bases between the germline ends. The CDR3 DNA reads as TGTGCCAGCTCACCACCTGGAGGAGGGGTAGACACCGGGGAGCTGTTTTTT. Its translation is CASSPPGGGVDTGELFF.

The chain recombines TRBV5-1 with TRBJ2-1; tentatively, D is TRBD2 (6 bases). The CDR3 runs to 17 residues. Trimming pared 2 bases from V and 1 base from J, leaving 16 bases between. Germline V gene sequence: CDR1 SGHRS, CDR2 YFSETQ. The CDR3 protein is CASSFRGGAGSYNEQFF. The CDR3 nucleotides read TGCGCCAGCAGCTTTCGGGGAGGCGCCGGATCCTACAATGAGCAGTTCTTC.

The chain has TRBV12-3 or TRBV12-4 and TRBJ2-1, with 8 bases matching TRBD2. J lost 3 bases, V lost 5 bases, and 9 bases had no gene match. CDR3 size: 16 residues. CDR3 sequence: CASSPPTSGYYNEQFF. The CDR3 coding sequence is TGTGCCAGCAGTCCCCCTACTAGCGGATACTACAATGAGCAGTTCTTC.

This clonotype was seen a handful of times. The CDR3 loop is CATSGPNGYTF. As DNA, the CDR3 is TGTGCCACCAGTGGTCCTAATGGCTACACCTTC. This sequence joins TRBV24-1 and TRBJ1-2; D not resolved. The CDR3 covers 11 residues. The ends were cut back, 5 bases at V and 6 bases at J, with 6 bases in the middle. The germline gives CDR1 KGHDR, CDR2 SFDVKD.